This record concerns one T cell receptor beta chain sequence. The time point was: peripheral blood 6 weeks after treatment start. Enrolled patients showed locally advanced or metastatic urothelial carcinoma. The sample comes from a study of PD-L1 blockade in urothelial cancer. Study context: Before enrollment, 0 to 3 chemotherapy regimens had been given to patients. Median T cell yield per blood sample was about 150,000 cells. Blood analysis took place 3 weeks (second dose) and 6 weeks after treatment start.

TCRdb's copy holds only in-frame clones and misses some; the assay was immunoSEQ multiplex PCR. The sample records 50,000 or so clones, more than 75% being singletons. V dropped 0 bases and J dropped 0 bases, with 9 bases sitting between them. The CDR3 runs 14 residues. In germline, CDR1 is GTSNPN, CDR2 SVGIG (reference sequence). The chain joins TRBV30 to TRBJ2-7; a weak D match, TRBD1 (6 bases). Sequences were derived from PBMCs, sampled around atezolizumab (anti-PD-L1) treatment. This clonotype was obtained from a man in his 60s with urothelial cancer. The CDR3 bases are TGTGCCTGGAGTGTCGCGGACAGCTCCTACGAGCAGTACTTC. It translates to CAWSVADSSYEQYF.